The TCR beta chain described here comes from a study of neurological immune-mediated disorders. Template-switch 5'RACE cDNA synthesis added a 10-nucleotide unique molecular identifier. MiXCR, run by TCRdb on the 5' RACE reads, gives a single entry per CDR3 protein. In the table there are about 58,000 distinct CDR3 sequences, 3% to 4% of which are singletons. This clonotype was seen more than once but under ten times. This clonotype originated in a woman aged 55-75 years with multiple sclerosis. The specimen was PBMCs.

This CDR3 is CASSLRGLGQETQYF. The CDR3 nucleotides read TGCGCCAGCAGCCTGAGGGGACTAGGCCAAGAGACCCAGTACTTC. This chain uses TRBV5-1 with TRBJ2-5, with 8 bases lining up with TRBD2. This CDR3 region has 15 residues. V was clipped by 4 bases and J by 1 base; unmatched bases: 6. Germline V gene lookup returns CDR1 SGHRS and CDR2 YFSETQ.